The rows below give T cell receptor beta chains drawn from one sample of a study of blood T cell repertoires in COVID-19. Profiled with immunoSEQ multiplex PCR; TCRdb holds only in-frame clones, not every one. This sample yields approximately 160,000 clones, of which around 83% are seen a single time; 8.3% belongs to the top ten. The sequenced material came from peripheral blood. These receptor sequences come from a woman aged 55 to 70 with COVID-19, enrolled during active disease. Each CDR3 is given with its conserved first and last residue. D genes are given only for firm matches. Not all rows give a size; the values are once, few, many and, for expanded clones, a class.

j_call	d_call	clone_size	v_call	cdr3_nt	cdr3_aa
TRBJ2-1	-	-	TRBV30	TGTGCCTGGAAAAGGGGCCCTTACAATGAGCAGTTCTTC	CAWKRGPYNEQFF
TRBJ2-7	-	-	TRBV29-1	TGCAGCGTCAGGGAAGCCTATTGGAGCGAGCAGTACTTC	CSVREAYWSEQYF
TRBJ1-1	-	-	TRBV7-2	TGTGCCAGCAGCCCCTCCCCTTGGAACACTGAAGCTTTCTTT	CASSPSPWNTEAFF
TRBJ1-5	-	once	TRBV6-5	TGTGCCAGCAGACCCGAAGGGGGGGGCAATCAGCCCCAGCATTTT	CASRPEGGGNQPQHF
TRBJ1-1	TRBD1	-	TRBV9	TGTGCCAGCAGCGGCGACAGGGGGAACACTGAAGCTTTCTTT	CASSGDRGNTEAFF
TRBJ2-5	-	-	TRBV9	TGTGCCAGCAGCGGAGGCGACCTGCTCCAAGAGACCCAGTACTTC	CASSGGDLLQETQYF
TRBJ1-3	-	-	TRBV5-1	TGCGCCAGCAGCTTGGAAGGGGCCCTCCATCCCAACACCATATATTTT	CASSLEGALHPNTIYF
TRBJ2-1	-	-	TRBV7-3	TGTGCCAGCAGCTTACAGGGATATGAGCAGTTCTTC	CASSLQGYEQFF
TRBJ1-1	TRBD1	once	TRBV7-8	TGTGCCAGCAGCTTAGTACAGGGGAAGTCTGAAGCTTTCTTT	CASSLVQGKSEAFF
TRBJ1-2	-	-	TRBV6-1	TGTGCCAGCAGTGAAGTGGCTCAGGGGCTCTATGGCTACACCTTC	CASSEVAQGLYGYTF
TRBJ2-5	-	-	TRBV18	TGTGCCAGCTCACCACGGGCGAGACAAGAGACCCAGTACTTC	CASSPRARQETQYF
TRBJ1-4	-	-	TRBV5-1	TGCGCCAGCAGCTTGGGACAGCCAAATGAAAAACTGTTTTTT	CASSLGQPNEKLFF
TRBJ2-4	-	-	TRBV6-1	TGTGCCAGCATTGTTGACAGCGCCAAAAACATTCAGTACTTC	CASIVDSAKNIQYF
TRBJ1-4	TRBD1	-	TRBV6-5	TGTGCCAGCAGTTATGGGCCGACAGGGTCTAATGAAAAACTGTTTTTT	CASSYGPTGSNEKLFF